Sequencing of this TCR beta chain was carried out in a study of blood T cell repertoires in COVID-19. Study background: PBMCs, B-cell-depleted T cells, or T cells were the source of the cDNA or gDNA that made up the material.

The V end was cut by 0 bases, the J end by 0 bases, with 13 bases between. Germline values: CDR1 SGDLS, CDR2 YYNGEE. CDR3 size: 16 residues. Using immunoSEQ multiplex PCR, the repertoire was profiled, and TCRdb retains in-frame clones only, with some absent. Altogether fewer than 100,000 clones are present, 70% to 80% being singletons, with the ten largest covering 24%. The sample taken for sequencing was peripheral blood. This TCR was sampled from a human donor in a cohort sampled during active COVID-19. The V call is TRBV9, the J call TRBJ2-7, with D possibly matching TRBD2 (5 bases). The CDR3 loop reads CASSVAPSRDSYEQYF. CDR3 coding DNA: TGTGCCAGCAGCGTAGCGCCTAGCCGAGACTCCTACGAGCAGTACTTC. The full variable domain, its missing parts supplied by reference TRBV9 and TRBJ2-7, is DSGVTQTPKHLITATGQRVTLRCSPRSGDLSVYWYQQSLDQGLQFLIQYYNGEERAKGNILERFSAQQFPDLHSELNLSSLELGDSALYFCASSVAPSRDSYEQYFGPGTRLTVT.